This TCR beta chain was recovered during a study of OX40 agonist ivuxolimab in advanced cancers. Study details: The mean age was approximately 60 years, ranging from about 23 to 79, with approximately 85% of participants male.

V dropped 6 bases and J dropped 5; count of bases not matched to a gene: 4. CDR1 is MDHEN and CDR2 is SYDVKM in the germline V gene. This CDR3 is 13 amino acids long. TCRdb's copy holds only in-frame clones and misses some; the assay was immunoSEQ multiplex PCR. The repertoire holds around 63,000 clones, with 70% to 90% as singletons. Sequenced here: CD4+ or CD8+ T cells sorted from blood, sampled in a trial of the OX40 agonist ivuxolimab. This rearrangement joins TRBV28 to TRBJ2-7, with 10 bases identical to TRBD2. The TCR sequence derives from an adult with an advanced solid tumor such as melanoma, head and neck, liver or kidney cancer. In DNA form, the CDR3 reads TGTGCCAGCAGACGGACTAGCGGAGACGAGCAGTACTTC. This translates into CASRRTSGDEQYF.